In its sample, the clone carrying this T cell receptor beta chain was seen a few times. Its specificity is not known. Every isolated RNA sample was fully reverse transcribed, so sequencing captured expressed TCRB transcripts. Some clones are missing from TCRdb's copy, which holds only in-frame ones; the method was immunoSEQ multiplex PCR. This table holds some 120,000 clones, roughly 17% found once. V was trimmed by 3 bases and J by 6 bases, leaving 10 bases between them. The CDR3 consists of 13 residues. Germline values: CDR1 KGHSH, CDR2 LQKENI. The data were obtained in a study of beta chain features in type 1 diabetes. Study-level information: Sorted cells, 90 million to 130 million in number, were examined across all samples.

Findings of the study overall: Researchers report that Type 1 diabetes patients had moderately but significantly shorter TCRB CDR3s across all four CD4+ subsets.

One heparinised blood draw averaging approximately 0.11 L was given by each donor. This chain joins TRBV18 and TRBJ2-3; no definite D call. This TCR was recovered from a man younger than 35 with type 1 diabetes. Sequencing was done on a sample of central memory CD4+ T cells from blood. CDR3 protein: CASSPSELDTQYF. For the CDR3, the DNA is TGTGCCAGCTCACCCTCTGAGCTTGATACGCAGTATTTT.